This T cell receptor beta chain comes out of a study of control samples from healthy donors and cancer patients (TCRdb year 2020). On this clone: Its antigen is currently not known. Within one base of it there is no much larger clone, and no base qualities were kept.

Library creation used the immunoSEQ multiplex PCR assay. This immuneACCESS table, as held by TCRdb, lists in-frame sequences with V and J called but not all clones. Of the missing ones, under half trace to an unresolved V gene in checked studies; the others have no known cause. For this sample there are hundreds of thousands of clones; 80% to 95% appear just once. 5.5% to 8% of the sample goes to the ten largest clones. This TCR was sampled from a man aged 35-49 years with head and neck cancer. The sequencing sample was made of PBMCs.

The nucleotide sequence reads as follows: TGCGCCAGCAGTGATATTTGGTCGAGGCAGAACACTGAAGCTTTCTTT. The translation is CASSDIWSRQNTEAFF. The chain couples TRBV10-2 to TRBJ1-1; the D gene lacks a confident call. CDR1 and CDR2 (WSHSY, SAAADI) derive from the germline V gene. The CDR3 measures 16 amino acids from cysteine to phenylalanine. Only CDR3 DNA is held: 48 bases, read in frame from base 1. V is reduced by 3 bases and J by 1 base, leaving a spacing of 15 bases between them.